This T cell receptor (beta chain) was recorded in a study of blood T cell repertoires in COVID-19. Across the whole study: PBMCs, B-cell-depleted T cells, or T cells were the source of the cDNA or gDNA that made up the material.

In the original processing: Amplification with reference gene primers provided the estimates of nucleated cell counts. Assay: immunoSEQ multiplex PCR; the TCRdb copy retains only in-frame clones and omits some. V and J calls plus clone size are reproduced from that table; the DNA served to infer D and trimming. The top ten hold 1.5% to 2% of the sample, which has almost 400,000 clones, roughly nine tenths seen once. A few counts support this clone. Unmatched junction bases numbered 9, after V lost 4 bases and J lost 3 bases. The CDR3 has 17 residues. The V gene's germline CDR1 is MNHNS and CDR2 SASEGT.

The sequenced material came from PBMCs or T cells enriched from blood (not recorded which). This sequence joins TRBV6-1 and TRBJ1-1, with TRBD1 matching 12 bases. The TCR sequence derives from a young woman who had recovered from COVID-19. The CDR3 here is CASSVPGQGAWYTEAFF. The CDR3 nucleotides are TGTGCCAGCAGTGTTCCGGGACAGGGGGCATGGTACACTGAAGCTTTCTTT.